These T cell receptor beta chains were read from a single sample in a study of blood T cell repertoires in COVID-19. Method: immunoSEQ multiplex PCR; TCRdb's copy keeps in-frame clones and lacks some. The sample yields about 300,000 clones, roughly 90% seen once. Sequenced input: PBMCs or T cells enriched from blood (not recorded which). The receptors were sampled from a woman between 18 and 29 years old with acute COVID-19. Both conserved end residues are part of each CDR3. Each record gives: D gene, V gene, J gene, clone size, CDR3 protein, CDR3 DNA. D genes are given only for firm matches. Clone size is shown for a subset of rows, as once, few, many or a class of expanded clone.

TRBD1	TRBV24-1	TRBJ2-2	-	CATFGEDRYTGELFF	TGTGCCACCTTTGGCGAGGACAGGTACACCGGGGAGCTGTTTTTT
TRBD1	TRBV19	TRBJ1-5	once	CASSALDRGDQPQHF	TGTGCCAGTAGTGCCTTAGACAGGGGCGACCAGCCCCAGCATTTT
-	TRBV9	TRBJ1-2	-	CASSKEGGYGYTF	TGTGCCAGCTCCAAGGAAGGAGGCTATGGCTACACCTTC
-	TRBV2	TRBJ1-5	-	CASSDGVGGQPQHF	TGTGCCAGCAGTGATGGGGTGGGAGGTCAGCCCCAGCATTTT
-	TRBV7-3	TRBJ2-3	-	CASRKKTVQGNGTDTQYF	TGTGCCAGCAGAAAAAAAACAGTGCAGGGAAACGGCACAGATACGCAGTATTTT
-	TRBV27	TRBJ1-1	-	CASSLQGVNTEAFF	TGTGCCAGCAGTTTACAAGGGGTGAACACTGAAGCTTTCTTT
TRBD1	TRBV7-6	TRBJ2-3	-	CASSLDEGARTQYF	TGTGCCAGCAGCTTGGACGAGGGGGCCAGGACGCAGTATTTT
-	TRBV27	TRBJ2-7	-	CASSAFGGLSYEQYF	TGTGCCAGCAGTGCCTTCGGCGGGTTAAGTTACGAGCAGTACTTC
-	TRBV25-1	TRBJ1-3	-	CASSGPVRRGDTIYF	TGTGCCAGCAGTGGCCCCGTGAGGAGGGGAGACACCATATATTTT
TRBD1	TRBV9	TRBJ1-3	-	CASSPPGPQGEGVTIYF	TGTGCCAGCAGCCCCCCCGGGCCCCAGGGGGAAGGGGTCACCATATATTTT
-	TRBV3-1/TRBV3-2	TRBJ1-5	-	CASSQGAVRGGSQPQHF	TGTGCCAGCAGCCAAGGTGCGGTTAGGGGCGGCTCTCAGCCCCAGCATTTT
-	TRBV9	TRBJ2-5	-	CASSVGQPQETQYF	TGTGCCAGCAGCGTCGGACAGCCTCAAGAGACCCAGTACTTC
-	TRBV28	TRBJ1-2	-	CASSEDRIYGYTF	TGTGCCAGCAGTGAAGACAGGATCTATGGCTACACCTTC
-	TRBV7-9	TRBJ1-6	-	CASSLGNSGYNSPLHF	TGTGCCAGCAGCTTAGGGAACAGCGGCTATAATTCACCCCTCCACTTT
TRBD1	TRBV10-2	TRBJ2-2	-	CAGGQGILTGELFF	TGCGCCGGTGGACAGGGTATTTTAACCGGGGAGCTGTTTTTT
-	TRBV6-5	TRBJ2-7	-	CASRRGGTYEQYF	TGTGCCAGCAGGAGGGGGGGGACCTACGAGCAGTACTTC
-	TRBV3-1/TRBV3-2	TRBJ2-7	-	CASSLRGEQYF	TGTGCCAGCAGCCTCCGAGGCGAGCAGTACTTC
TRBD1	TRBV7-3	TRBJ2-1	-	CASSRGRNNEQFF	TGTGCCAGCAGCAGGGGGCGGAACAATGAGCAGTTCTTC
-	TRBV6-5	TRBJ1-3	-	CASSYGLSSGNTIYF	TGTGCCAGCAGTTACGGTCTGAGCTCTGGAAACACCATATATTTT
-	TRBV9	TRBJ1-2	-	CASSVDPEDGYTF	TGTGCCAGCAGCGTAGACCCAGAGGATGGCTACACCTTC
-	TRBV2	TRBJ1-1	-	CASSNQGNTEAFF	TGTGCCAGCAGTAACCAGGGGAACACTGAAGCTTTCTTT
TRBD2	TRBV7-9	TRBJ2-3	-	CASSLGLAGGTSTDTQYF	TGTGCCAGCAGCCTGGGACTAGCGGGGGGCACGAGCACAGATACGCAGTATTTT
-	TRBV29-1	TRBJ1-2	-	CSVERGSYGYTF	TGCAGCGTTGAGAGGGGGAGCTATGGCTACACCTTC
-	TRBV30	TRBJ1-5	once	CAWSEGAQPQHF	TGTGCCTGGAGTGAAGGGGCGCAGCCCCAGCATTTT
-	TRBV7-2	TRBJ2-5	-	CATKPGGGETQYF	TGTGCCACCAAGCCAGGAGGTGGGGAGACCCAGTACTTC
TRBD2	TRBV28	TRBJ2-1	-	CASRGGTSGNEQFF	TGTGCCAGCAGGGGCGGGACTAGCGGGAATGAGCAGTTCTTC
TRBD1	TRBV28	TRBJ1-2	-	CASSPGQGAGGYTF	TGTGCCAGCAGCCCCGGACAGGGGGCTGGTGGCTACACCTTC
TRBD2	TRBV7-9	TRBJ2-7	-	CASNAGGTSYYEQYF	TGTGCCAGCAACGCGGGGGGAACGAGCTATTACGAGCAGTACTTC
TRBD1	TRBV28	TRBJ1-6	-	CASSPPDRGSPLHF	TGTGCCAGCAGCCCGCCAGACAGGGGCTCACCCCTCCACTTT
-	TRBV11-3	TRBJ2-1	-	CASRRIASEQFF	TGTGCCAGCAGACGAATAGCTTCTGAGCAGTTCTTC
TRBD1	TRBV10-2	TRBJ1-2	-	CASSEWTGNGYTF	TGCGCCAGCAGTGAGTGGACAGGGAATGGCTACACCTTC
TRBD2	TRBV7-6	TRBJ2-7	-	CASSFNRALAGVSPYEQYF	TGTGCCAGCAGCTTTAACAGGGCCTTAGCGGGAGTTAGCCCCTACGAGCAGTACTTC
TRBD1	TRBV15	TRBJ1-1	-	CATSPTGRSEAFF	TGTGCCACCAGCCCGACAGGGAGATCTGAAGCTTTCTTT
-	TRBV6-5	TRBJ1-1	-	CASSLSENTEAFF	TGTGCCAGCAGCCTCAGCGAGAACACTGAAGCTTTCTTT
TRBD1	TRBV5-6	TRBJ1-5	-	CASSSMDRGVSNQPQHF	TGTGCCAGCAGCTCAATGGACAGGGGAGTCAGCAATCAGCCCCAGCATTTT
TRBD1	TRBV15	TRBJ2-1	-	CATSRDSGGRDEQFF	TGTGCCACCAGCAGAGATTCAGGGGGTCGCGATGAGCAGTTCTTC
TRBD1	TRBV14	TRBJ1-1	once	CASSQGFPATGHMNTEAFF	TGTGCCAGCAGCCAAGGGTTTCCGGCGACAGGGCACATGAACACTGAAGCTTTCTTT
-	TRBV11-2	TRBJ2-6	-	CASSLGSAGASGANVLTF	TGTGCCAGCAGCTTAGGTTCGGCGGGTGCATCTGGGGCCAACGTCCTGACTTTC
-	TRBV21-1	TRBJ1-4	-	CASSKVTGKGGKLFF	TGTGCCAGCAGCAAAGTGACAGGGAAGGGGGGAAAACTGTTTTTT
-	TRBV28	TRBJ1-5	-	CASSWAAGELQPQHF	TGTGCCAGCAGTTGGGCCGCAGGGGAATTGCAGCCCCAGCATTTT
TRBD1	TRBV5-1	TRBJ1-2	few	CASSPQSDLQSGQSYGYTF	TGCGCCAGCAGCCCTCAATCGGATCTACAATCGGGACAGAGCTATGGCTACACCTTC
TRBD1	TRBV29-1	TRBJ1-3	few	CSVSGTGSGNTIYF	TGCAGCGTCTCTGGGACAGGCTCTGGAAACACCATATATTTT